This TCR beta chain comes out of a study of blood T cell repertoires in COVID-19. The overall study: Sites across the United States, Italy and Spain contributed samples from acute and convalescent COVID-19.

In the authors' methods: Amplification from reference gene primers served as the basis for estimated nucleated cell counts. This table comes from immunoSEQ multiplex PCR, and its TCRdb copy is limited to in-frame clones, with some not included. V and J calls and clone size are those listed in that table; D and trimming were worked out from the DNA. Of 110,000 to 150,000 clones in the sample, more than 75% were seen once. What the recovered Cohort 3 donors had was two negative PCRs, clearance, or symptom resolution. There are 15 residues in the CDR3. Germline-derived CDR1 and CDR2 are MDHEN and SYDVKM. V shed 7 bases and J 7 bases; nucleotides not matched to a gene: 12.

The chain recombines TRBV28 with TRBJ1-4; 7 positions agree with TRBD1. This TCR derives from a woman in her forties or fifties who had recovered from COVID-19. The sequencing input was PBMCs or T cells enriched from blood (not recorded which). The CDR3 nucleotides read TGTGCCAGCACCCCAGGGGGTTGGGTTGGTGAAAAACTGTTTTTT. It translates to CASTPGGWVGEKLFF.